This TCR beta chain stems from a study of response to subunit inactivated influenza vaccine (dated by TCRdb to 2016 to 2019). Concerning the study at large: Deep quantitative profiling of the T cell receptor repertoire was used in the study to follow responses to a trivalent subunit inactivated influenza vaccine.

The library came from RT-PCR. Sequenced using an Illumina HiSeq 2500. Clones were called with MiXCR by TCRdb after fastp trimmed the public reads at Q25, and only in-frame beta chains were retained. Rows with a matching CDR3 protein are joined into one entry that keeps the most common DNA and genes. The sample includes around 190,000 distinct CDR3 sequences, with around 9% observed a single time. The top ten clones comprise about 11% of the sample. The cysteine opens and the phenylalanine closes a CDR3 of 14 amino acids. Only the CDR3 region is kept as DNA, spanning 42 bases read in frame from base 1. CDR1 and CDR2 are read off the germline V gene (reference sequence) as DFQATT and SNEGSKA. V is shortened by 1 base, J by 10 bases, and the region joining them spans 14 bases. Study-level results and caveats: According to the authors, only a limited number of new T cells may be recruited by each seasonal influenza vaccination.

Ten or more counts support this clonotype. The specificity of this receptor is unknown. The record has no base qualities; no much larger clone is one base away. Material: non-naive T cells sorted from PBMCs, obtained on the day of vaccination. The sample's cell subset or site, from its label and the paper: memory T cell fraction. The receptor was isolated from a man aged 45-60 years who received an inactivated influenza vaccine. Donor details come from another sample of the same person, matched by shared clones. The chain was built from TRBV20-1 and TRBJ1-6; possibly the D gene is TRBD1, per 5 matching bases. The sequence in DNA is TGCAGTGCTAGAGCTGGGGGAGACGGATCACCCCTCCACTTT. Translated, it reads CSARAGGDGSPLHF.